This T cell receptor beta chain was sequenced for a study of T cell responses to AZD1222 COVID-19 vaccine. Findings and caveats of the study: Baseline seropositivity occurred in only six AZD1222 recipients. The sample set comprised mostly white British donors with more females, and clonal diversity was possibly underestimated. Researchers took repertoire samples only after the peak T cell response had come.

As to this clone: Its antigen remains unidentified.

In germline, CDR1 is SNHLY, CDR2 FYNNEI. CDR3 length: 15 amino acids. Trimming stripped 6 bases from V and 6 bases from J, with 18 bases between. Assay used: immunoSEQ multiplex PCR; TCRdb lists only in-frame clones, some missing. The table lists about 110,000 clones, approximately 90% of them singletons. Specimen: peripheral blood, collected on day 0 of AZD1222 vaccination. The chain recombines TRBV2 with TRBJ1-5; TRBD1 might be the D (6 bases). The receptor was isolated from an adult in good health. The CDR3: CASRGEAGVGQPQHF. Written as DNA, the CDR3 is TGTGCCAGCAGGGGGGAAGCAGGGGTGGGTCAGCCCCAGCATTTT.